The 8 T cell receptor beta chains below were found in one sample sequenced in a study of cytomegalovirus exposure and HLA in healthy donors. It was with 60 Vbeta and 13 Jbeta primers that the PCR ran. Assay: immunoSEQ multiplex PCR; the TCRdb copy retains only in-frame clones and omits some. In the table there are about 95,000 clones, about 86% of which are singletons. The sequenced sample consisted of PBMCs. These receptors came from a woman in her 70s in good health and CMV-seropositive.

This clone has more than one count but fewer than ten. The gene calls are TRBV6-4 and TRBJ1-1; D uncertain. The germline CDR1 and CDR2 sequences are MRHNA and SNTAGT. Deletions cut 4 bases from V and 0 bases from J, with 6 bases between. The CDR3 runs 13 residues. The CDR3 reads CASSGQLNTEAFF. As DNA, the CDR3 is TGTGCCAGCAGTGGGCAGTTGAACACTGAAGCTTTCTTT.

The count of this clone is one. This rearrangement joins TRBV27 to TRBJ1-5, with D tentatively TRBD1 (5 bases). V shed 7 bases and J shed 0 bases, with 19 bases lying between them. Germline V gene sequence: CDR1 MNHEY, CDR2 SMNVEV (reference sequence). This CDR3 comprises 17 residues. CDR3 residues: CASIPRGRDSSNQPQHF. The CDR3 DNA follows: TGTGCCAGCATCCCCCGGGGGAGGGACTCTAGCAATCAGCCCCAGCATTTT.

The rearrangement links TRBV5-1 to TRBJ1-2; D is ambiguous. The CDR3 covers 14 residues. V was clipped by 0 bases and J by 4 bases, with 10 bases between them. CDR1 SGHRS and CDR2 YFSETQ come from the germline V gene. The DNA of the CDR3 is TGCGCCAGCAGCTTGGACAGTCCAGGCTATGGCTACACCTTC. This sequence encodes CASSLDSPGYGYTF.

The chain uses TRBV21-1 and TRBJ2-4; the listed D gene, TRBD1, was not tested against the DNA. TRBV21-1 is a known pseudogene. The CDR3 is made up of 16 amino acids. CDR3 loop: CASSKDTRRGQNIQYF. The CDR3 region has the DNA TGTGCCAGCAGCAAAGATACGCGCAGGGGGCAAAACATTCAGTACTTC.

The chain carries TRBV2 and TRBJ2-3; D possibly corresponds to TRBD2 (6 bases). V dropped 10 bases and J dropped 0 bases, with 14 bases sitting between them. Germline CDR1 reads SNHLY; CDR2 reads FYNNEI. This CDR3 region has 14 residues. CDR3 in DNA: TGTGCCACCCAGCTTCGGGGGAGCACAGATACGCAGTATTTT. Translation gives CATQLRGSTDTQYF.

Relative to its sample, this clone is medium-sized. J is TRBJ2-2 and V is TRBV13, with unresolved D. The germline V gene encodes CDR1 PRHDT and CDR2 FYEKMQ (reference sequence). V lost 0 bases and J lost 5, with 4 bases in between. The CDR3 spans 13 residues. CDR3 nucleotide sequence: TGTGCCAGCAGCTTAGGAGCAACCGGGGAGCTGTTTTTT. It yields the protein CASSLGATGELFF.

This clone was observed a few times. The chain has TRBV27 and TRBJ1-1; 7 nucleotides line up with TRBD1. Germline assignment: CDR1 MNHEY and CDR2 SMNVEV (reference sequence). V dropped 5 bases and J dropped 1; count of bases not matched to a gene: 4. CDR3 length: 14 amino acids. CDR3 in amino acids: CASSTRDRNTEAFF. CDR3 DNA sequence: TGTGCCAGCAGTACCCGGGACAGGAACACTGAAGCTTTCTTT.

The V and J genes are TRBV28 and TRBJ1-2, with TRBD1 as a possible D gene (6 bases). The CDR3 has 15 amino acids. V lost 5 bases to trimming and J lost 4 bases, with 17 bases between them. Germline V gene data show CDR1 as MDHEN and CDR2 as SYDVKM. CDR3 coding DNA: TGTGCCAGCAGTCCGGGGGGGGCAGCACTCTATGGCTACACCTTC. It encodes CASSPGGAALYGYTF.